This TCR beta chain is drawn from a study of T-cell reconstitution after alpha-beta-depleted transplantation in children. In germline, CDR1 is MNHEY, CDR2 SMNVEV (reference sequence). This CDR3 comprises 15 residues. Losses at the gene ends were 8 bases for V and 4 bases for J; bases not matched to a gene: 6. Unique molecular identifiers were incorporated during preparation of the TCRbeta library. TCRdb independently ran MiXCR on the PCR reads; one entry per CDR3 protein. The table has about 200,000 distinct CDR3 sequences, approximately 14% seen once; the top ten hold about 12%. This clonotype was found a few times.

The chain is built from TRBV27 and TRBJ2-1, with 12 bases matching TRBD2. This material consisted of PBMCs from the stem cell graft donor, taken from the stem cell graft. This clonotype was obtained from a human donor who donated a stem cell graft to a child with acute lymphoblastic leukemia. The CDR3 here is CASRPGLAGYNEQFF. CDR3 DNA: TGTGCCAGCCGTCCGGGACTAGCGGGTTACAATGAGCAGTTCTTC.